Listed below are T cell receptor beta chains from one sample, sequenced in a study of cytomegalovirus exposure and HLA in healthy donors. The protocol was immunoSEQ multiplex PCR, while the TCRdb copy is restricted to in-frame clones and leaves out a portion. The sample lists over 200,000 clones, 70% to 85% occurring once. Sequencing used PBMCs. The receptors originated from a woman aged 40 to 50 in good health and CMV-seronegative. CDR3s include the opening cysteine and the closing phenylalanine or tryptophan. The order of the fields is D gene, clone size, J gene, V gene, CDR3 DNA, CDR3 protein. The D gene is left open where the match is weak. The size entry is marked missing in some rows and otherwise reads once, few, many or a size class.

NA NA TRBJ1-2 TRBV19 TGTGCCAGTAGGTCGACACCATTGCAGAGTGGCTACACCTTC CASRSTPLQSGYTF
TRBD1 once TRBJ1-2 TRBV4-3 TGCGCCAGCAGCCAAGTCCCTGCGACAGGGATCGGCTACACCTTC CASSQVPATGIGYTF
NA few TRBJ1-2 TRBV5-1 TGCGCCAGCAGTTCCCGCGGGACGTCGTATGGCTACACCTTC CASSSRGTSYGYTF
TRBD1 NA TRBJ1-1 TRBV6-5 TGTGCCAGCAGTCCGGGACAGGGAGTTACTGAAGCTTTCTTT CASSPGQGVTEAFF
NA NA TRBJ1-6 TRBV14 TGTGCCAGCAGCCCTCAACGGCAGGGAACGGGCTCCTATAATTCACCCCTCCACTTT CASSPQRQGTGSYNSPLHF
NA NA TRBJ2-1 TRBV10-3 TGTGCCATCAGTGGGGGGGAGGAGCAGTTCTTC CAISGGEEQFF
NA NA TRBJ2-3 TRBV5-6 TGTGCCAGCAGCTTGACCGCGGGGTACGTAGATACGCAGTATTTT CASSLTAGYVDTQYF
NA NA TRBJ2-7 TRBV19 TGTGCCAGTAGTTCTCCGGACCCGGAGGGTGCCTACGAGCAGTACTTC CASSSPDPEGAYEQYF
TRBD1 NA TRBJ2-1 TRBV7-3 TGTGCCAGCAGCCTCGACAGGGGAACCTACAATGAGCAGTTCTTC CASSLDRGTYNEQFF
NA NA TRBJ2-1 TRBV7-2 TGTGCCAGCAGCATCAAACCCCGCGGTGTCTCCTACAATGAGCAGTTCTTC CASSIKPRGVSYNEQFF
NA NA TRBJ2-2 TRBV5-4 TGTGCCAGCAAAAGAGTAGGGGAACGGACGAACACCGGGGAGCTGTTTTTT CASKRVGERTNTGELFF
NA few TRBJ2-4 TRBV5-6 TGTGCCAGCAGCACTAGACAAAACATTCAGTACTTC CASSTRQNIQYF
NA NA TRBJ1-2 TRBV10-3 TGTGCCATCAGTGAGAGGACGGAGGACTTAGATGGCTACACCTTC CAISERTEDLDGYTF
NA NA TRBJ2-3 TRBV15 TGTGCCACCAGCAGAGATCGATACCGGGCAGATACGCAGTATTTT CATSRDRYRADTQYF
NA once TRBJ2-1 TRBV30 TGTGCCTGGAGTGTAGATTCCCGAGGTGAGCAGTTCTTC CAWSVDSRGEQFF
NA NA TRBJ1-1 TRBV5-1 TGCGCCAGCAGCTTGGAGCTACAGTTGAACACTGAAGCTTTCTTT CASSLELQLNTEAFF